This T cell receptor beta chain was sequenced in a study of cytomegalovirus exposure and HLA in healthy donors. Findings and limits, study-wide: Subsequent analysis found a tendency for first-cohort TCR clusters to co-occur within the roughly 130 validation repertoires.

Looked up from germline, CDR1 is SNHLY and CDR2 is FYNNEI. The V and J ends lost 5 bases and 4 bases, in that order; junction bases with no gene match: 7. This CDR3 contains 15 residues. Sequencing was performed with immunoSEQ multiplex PCR; in TCRdb, only in-frame clones are kept and a portion is missing. The sample records hundreds of thousands of clones, about 90% being singletons. With respect to this clone: Its specificity is not known.

The chain links TRBV2 to TRBJ2-3; 9 bases align to TRBD1. This clonotype was sampled from a woman aged 25 to 39 in good health and CMV-seronegative. Sequencing was performed on PBMCs. This CDR3 reads CASSTGQGHPDTQYF. The DNA of the CDR3 is TGTGCCAGCAGTACGGGACAGGGTCATCCAGATACGCAGTATTTT.